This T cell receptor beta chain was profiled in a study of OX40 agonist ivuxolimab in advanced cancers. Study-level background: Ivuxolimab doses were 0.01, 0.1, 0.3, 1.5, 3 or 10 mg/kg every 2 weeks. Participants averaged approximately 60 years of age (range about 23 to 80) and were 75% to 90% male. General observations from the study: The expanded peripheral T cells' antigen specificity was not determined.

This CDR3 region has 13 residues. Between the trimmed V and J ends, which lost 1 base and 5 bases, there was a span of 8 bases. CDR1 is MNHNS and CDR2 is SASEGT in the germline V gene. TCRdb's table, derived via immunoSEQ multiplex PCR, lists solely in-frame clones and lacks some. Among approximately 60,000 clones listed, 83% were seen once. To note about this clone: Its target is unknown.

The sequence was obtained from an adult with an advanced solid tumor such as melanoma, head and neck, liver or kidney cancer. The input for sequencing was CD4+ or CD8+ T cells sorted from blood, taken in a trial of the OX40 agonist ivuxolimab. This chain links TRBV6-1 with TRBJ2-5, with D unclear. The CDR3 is CASSEGPWETQYF. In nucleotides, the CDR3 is TGTGCCAGCAGTGAAGGCCCGTGGGAGACCCAGTACTTC.